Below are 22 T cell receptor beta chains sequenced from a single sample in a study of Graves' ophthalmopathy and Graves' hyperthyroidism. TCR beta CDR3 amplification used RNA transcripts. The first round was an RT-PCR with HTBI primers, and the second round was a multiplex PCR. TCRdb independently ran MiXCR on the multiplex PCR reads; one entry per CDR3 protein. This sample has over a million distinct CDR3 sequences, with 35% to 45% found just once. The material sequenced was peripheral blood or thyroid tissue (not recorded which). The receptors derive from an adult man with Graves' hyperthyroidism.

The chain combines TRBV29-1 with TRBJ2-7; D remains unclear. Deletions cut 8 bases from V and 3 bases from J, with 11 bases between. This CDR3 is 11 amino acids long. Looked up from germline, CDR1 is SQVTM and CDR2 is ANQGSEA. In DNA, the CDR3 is TGCAGCTTAGTCGGCGACTACGAGCAGTACTTC. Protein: CSLVGDYEQYF.

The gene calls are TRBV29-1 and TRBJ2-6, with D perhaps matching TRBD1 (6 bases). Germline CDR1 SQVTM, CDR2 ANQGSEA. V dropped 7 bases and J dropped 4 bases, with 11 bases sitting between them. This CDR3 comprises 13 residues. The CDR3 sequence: CSAWTVGANVLTF. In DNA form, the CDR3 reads TGCAGCGCCTGGACAGTCGGGGCCAACGTCCTGACTTTC.

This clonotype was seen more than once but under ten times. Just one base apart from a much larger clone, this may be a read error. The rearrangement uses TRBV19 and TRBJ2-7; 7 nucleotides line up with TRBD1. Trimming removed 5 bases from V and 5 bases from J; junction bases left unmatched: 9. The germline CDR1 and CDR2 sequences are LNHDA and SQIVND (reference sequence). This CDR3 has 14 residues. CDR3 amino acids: CASSHRGRGNEQYF. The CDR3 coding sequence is TGTGCCAGTAGTCACCGGGGCAGGGGGAACGAGCAGTACTTC.

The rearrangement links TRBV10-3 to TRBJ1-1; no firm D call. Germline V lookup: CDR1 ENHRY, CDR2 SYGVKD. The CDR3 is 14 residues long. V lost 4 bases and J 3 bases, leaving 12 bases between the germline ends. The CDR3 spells CAISARDSDTEAFF. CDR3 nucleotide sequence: TGTGCCATCAGTGCCCGGGATTCGGACACTGAAGCTTTCTTT.

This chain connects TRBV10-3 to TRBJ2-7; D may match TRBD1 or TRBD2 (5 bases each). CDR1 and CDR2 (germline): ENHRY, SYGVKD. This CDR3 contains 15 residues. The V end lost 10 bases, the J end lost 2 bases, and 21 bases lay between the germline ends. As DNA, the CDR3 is TGTGCCACCCGCCGCCCCGGGACGGCTGCCTACGAGCAGTACTTC. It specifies CATRRPGTAAYEQYF.

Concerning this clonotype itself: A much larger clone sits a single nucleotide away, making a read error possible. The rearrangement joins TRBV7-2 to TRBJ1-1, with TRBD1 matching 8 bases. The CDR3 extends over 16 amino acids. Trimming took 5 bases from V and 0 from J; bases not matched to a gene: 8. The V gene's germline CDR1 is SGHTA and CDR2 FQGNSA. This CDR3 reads CASSPDRVYMNTEAFF. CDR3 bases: TGTGCCAGCAGCCCGGACAGGGTCTACATGAACACTGAAGCTTTCTTT.

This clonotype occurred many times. The CDR3 bases are TGTGCCAGCAGCGCTAGCGGGGGGTACACCGGGGAGCTGTTTTTT. This codes for CASSASGGYTGELFF. This chain uses TRBV9 with TRBJ2-2, with 11 bases fitting TRBD2. Looked up from germline, CDR1 is SGDLS and CDR2 is YYNGEE. Trimming took 3 bases from V and 3 from J; bases not matched to a gene: 1. CDR3 length: 15 amino acids.

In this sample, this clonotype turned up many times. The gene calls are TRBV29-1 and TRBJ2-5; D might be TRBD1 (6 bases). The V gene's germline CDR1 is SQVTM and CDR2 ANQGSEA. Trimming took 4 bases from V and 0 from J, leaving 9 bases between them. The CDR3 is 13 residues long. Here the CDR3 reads CSVVRDNQETQYF. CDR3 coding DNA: TGCAGCGTTGTCCGGGACAACCAAGAGACCCAGTACTTC.

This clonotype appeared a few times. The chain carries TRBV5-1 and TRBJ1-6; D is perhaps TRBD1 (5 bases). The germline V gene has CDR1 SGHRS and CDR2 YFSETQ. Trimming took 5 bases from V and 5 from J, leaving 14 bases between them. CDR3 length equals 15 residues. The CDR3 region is CASRTGGLNNSPLHF. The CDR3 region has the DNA TGCGCCAGCAGGACCGGGGGTTTAAATAATTCACCCCTCCACTTT.

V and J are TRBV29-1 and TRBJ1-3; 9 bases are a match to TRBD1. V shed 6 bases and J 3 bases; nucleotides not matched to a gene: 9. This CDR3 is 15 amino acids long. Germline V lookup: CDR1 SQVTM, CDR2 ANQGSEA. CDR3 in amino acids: CSVGTGGRSGNTIYF. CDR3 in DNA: TGCAGCGTGGGCACAGGGGGCAGAAGTGGAAACACCATATATTTT. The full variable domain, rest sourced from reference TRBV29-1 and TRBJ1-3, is SAVISQKPSRDICQRGTSLTIQCQVDSQVTMMFWYRQQPGQSLTLIATANQGSEATYESGFVIDKFPISRPNLTFSTLTVSNMSPEDSSIYLCSVGTGGRSGNTIYFGEGSWLTVV.

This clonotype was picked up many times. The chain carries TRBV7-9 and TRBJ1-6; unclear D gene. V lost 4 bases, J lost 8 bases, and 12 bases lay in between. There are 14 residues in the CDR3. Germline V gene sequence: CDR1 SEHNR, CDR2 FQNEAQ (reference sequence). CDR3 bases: TGTGCCAGCAGCTCCGACGCCAGTCATTCACCCCTCCACTTT. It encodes CASSSDASHSPLHF.

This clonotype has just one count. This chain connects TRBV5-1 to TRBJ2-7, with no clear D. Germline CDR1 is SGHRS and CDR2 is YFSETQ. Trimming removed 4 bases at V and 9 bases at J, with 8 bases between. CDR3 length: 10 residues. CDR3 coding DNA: TGCGCCAGCAGCCCTGCATGGCAGTACTTC. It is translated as CASSPAWQYF.

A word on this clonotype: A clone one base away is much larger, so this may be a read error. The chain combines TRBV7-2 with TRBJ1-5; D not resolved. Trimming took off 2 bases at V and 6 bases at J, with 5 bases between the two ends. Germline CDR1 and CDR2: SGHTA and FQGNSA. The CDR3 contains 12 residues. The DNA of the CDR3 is TGTGCCAGCAGCTTAAAGGGTCAGCCCCAGCATTTT. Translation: CASSLKGQPQHF.

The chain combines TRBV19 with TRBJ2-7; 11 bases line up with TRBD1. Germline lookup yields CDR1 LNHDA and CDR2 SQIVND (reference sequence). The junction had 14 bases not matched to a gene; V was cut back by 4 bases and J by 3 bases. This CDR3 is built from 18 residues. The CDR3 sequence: CASSNGQGASSPYYEQYF. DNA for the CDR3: TGTGCCAGTAGTAATGGACAGGGGGCTAGCTCGCCGTACTACGAGCAGTACTTC.

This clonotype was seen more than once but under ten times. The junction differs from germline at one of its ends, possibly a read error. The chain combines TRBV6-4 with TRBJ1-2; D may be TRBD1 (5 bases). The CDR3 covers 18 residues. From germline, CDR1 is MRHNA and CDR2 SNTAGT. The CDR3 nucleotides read TGTGCCAGCAGTTACTCCGGGGGGAGCGTGGGCCGGTCTCTTGGCTACACCTTC. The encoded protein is CASSYSGGSVGRSLGYTF.

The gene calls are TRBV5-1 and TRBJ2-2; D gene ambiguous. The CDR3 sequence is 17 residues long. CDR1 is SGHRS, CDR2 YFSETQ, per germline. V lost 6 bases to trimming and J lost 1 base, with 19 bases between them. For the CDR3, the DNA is TGCGCCAGCATGGGTTTCGAGGTGTTGGGGAACACCGGGGAGCTGTTTTTT. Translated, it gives CASMGFEVLGNTGELFF.

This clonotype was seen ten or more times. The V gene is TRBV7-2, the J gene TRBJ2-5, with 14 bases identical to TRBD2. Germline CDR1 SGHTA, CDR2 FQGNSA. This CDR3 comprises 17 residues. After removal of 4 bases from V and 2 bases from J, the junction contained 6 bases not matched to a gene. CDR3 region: CASSSGLAGGVQETQYF. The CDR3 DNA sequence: TGTGCCAGCAGCTCCGGACTAGCGGGGGGTGTTCAAGAGACCCAGTACTTC.

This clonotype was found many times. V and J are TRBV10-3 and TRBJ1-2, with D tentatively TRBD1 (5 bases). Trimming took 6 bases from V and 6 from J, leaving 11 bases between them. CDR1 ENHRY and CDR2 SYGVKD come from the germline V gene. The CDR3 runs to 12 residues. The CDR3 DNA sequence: TGTGCCATCAGGGGCGGGGGAGATGGCTACACCTTC. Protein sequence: CAIRGGGDGYTF.

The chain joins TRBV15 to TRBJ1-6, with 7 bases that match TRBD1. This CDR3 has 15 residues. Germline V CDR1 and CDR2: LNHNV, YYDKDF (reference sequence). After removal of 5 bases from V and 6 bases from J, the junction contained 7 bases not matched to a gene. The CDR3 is CATSGGQQANSPLHF. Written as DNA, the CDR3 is TGTGCCACCAGCGGGGGACAGCAGGCTAATTCACCCCTCCACTTT.

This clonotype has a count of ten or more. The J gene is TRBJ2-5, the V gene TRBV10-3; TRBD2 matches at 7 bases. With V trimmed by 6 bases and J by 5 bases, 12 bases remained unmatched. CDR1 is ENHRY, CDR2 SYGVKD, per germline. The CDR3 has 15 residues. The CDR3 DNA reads TGTGCCATCAGGAACCCAATGACTAGCAGGGAGACCCAGTACTTC. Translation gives CAIRNPMTSRETQYF.

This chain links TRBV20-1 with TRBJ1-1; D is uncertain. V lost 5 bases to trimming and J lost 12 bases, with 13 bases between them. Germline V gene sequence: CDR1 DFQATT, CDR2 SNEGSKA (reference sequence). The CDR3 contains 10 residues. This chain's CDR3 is CSAADLKSFF. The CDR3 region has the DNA TGCAGTGCTGCGGACCTAAAGTCTTTCTTT.

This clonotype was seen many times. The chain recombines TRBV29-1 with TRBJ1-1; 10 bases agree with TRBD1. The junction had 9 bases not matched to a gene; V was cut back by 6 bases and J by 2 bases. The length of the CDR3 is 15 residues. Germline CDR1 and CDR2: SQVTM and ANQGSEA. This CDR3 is CSVPPGQGFNTEAFF. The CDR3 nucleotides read TGCAGCGTCCCTCCGGGACAGGGGTTTAACACTGAAGCTTTCTTT.